These 28 T cell receptor beta chains were all obtained from the same sample, sequenced in a study of T cell changes during pregnancy in multiple sclerosis. Data came from immunoSEQ multiplex PCR; TCRdb stores just in-frame clones and leaves some out. Of 65,000 to 70,000 clones in the sample, about 91% were seen once. The material sequenced was peripheral blood, taken in the first trimester of pregnancy. The receptors were gathered from a female donor with multiple sclerosis, enrolled in a pregnancy study.

The V gene is TRBV5-1, the J gene TRBJ2-7; 16 bases agree with TRBD2. Germline assignment: CDR1 SGHRS and CDR2 YFSETQ. Germline trimming cut 4 bases from V and 7 bases from J; bases unmatched to any gene: 8. The CDR3 is made up of 16 amino acids. The CDR3 spells CASSLGTSGRAEEQYF. For the CDR3, the DNA is TGCGCCAGCAGCCTCGGGACTAGCGGGAGGGCCGAAGAGCAGTACTTC.

The V call is TRBV7-2, the J call TRBJ2-4; the D gene is possibly TRBD1 (6 bases). V lost 5 bases to trimming and J lost 0 bases, with 14 bases between them. Germline CDR1 is SGHTA and CDR2 is FQGNSA. CDR3 length equals 16 residues. CDR3 sequence reads: CASSLPGHPAKNIQYF. The CDR3 bases are TGTGCCAGCAGCCTTCCGGGACACCCAGCCAAAAACATTCAGTACTTC.

The chain has TRBV28 and TRBJ1-2; no clear D. CDR1 and CDR2 from the germline V gene are MDHEN and SYDVKM. The V and J ends lost 4 bases and 4 bases respectively, with 16 bases between them. The CDR3 sequence is 15 residues long. CDR3 DNA: TGTGCCAGCAGTTCCCCCGGCTTTCGGAGCTATGGCTACACCTTC. Translation: CASSSPGFRSYGYTF.

This clone showed up just once. The chain recombines TRBV19 with TRBJ1-4; D perhaps matches TRBD1 (6 bases). The CDR3 spans 16 residues. Germline V gene sequence: CDR1 LNHDA, CDR2 SQIVND (reference sequence). The ends were cut back, 5 bases at V and 2 bases at J, with 15 bases in the middle. The chain's CDR3 is CASSSFGGATNEKLFF. CDR3 DNA: TGTGCCAGTAGTTCCTTCGGGGGGGCGACTAATGAAAAACTGTTTTTT.

The genes are TRBV5-6 and TRBJ1-1; D uncertain. The CDR3 contains 12 residues. Looked up from germline, CDR1 is SGHDT and CDR2 is YYEEEE. With 5 bases removed from V and 7 bases from J, the gap between germline ends came to 12 bases. CDR3 amino acids: CASRRTGGEAFF. CDR3 DNA: TGTGCCAGCAGACGGACGGGAGGTGAAGCTTTCTTT.

The chain uses TRBV7-9 and TRBJ2-3; the D gene is possibly TRBD1 (6 bases). CDR3 length: 13 amino acids. V gave up 5 bases and J gave up 5 bases, with 11 bases separating them. Germline V gene data show CDR1 as SEHNR and CDR2 as FQNEAQ (reference sequence). CDR3 DNA sequence: TGTGCCAGCAGCCGCGACAGGAGAGATACGCAGTATTTT. Protein: CASSRDRRDTQYF.

This clone was counted a single time. This rearrangement joins TRBV7-6 to TRBJ1-2; the D gene is possibly TRBD1 (5 bases). The V end lost 4 bases, the J end lost 4 bases, and 19 bases lay between the germline ends. CDR1 and CDR2 from the germline V gene are SGHVS and FNYEAQ. This CDR3 has 16 residues. The CDR3 nucleotides read TGTGCCAGCAGCTATGGGGCCGGGGGTTCAGGCTATGGCTACACCTTC. Translation gives CASSYGAGGSGYGYTF.

The chain couples TRBV7-8 to TRBJ1-5, with D perhaps matching TRBD1 (5 bases). CDR1 and CDR2 from the germline V gene are SGHVS and FQNEAQ. The CDR3 covers 11 residues. Trimming left V 2 bases short and J 9 bases short, with 5 bases between. CDR3 in DNA: TGTGCCAGCAGCTTAAGGGGGCCCCAGCATTTT. Translating it yields CASSLRGPQHF.

This clone was detected once. V usage is TRBV14 and J usage is TRBJ1-2; 8 nucleotides align to TRBD1. Germline CDR1 and CDR2: SGHDN and FVKESK. The CDR3 runs 13 residues. V dropped 4 bases and J dropped 4; count of bases not matched to a gene: 2. The CDR3 reads CASSRQGLYGYTF. The CDR3 DNA is TGTGCCAGCAGCCGACAGGGGCTCTATGGCTACACCTTC.

There are a few counts of this clone. The chain links TRBV7-7 to TRBJ1-1; D might be TRBD1 (6 bases). Germline V gives CDR1 SSHAT, CDR2 FNYEAQ (reference sequence). V dropped 1 base and J dropped 6 bases, with 12 bases sitting between them. The CDR3 spans 14 residues. The CDR3 DNA reads TGTGCCAGCAGCTTAGAATGGGGGCAGTCTGAAGCTTTCTTT. Its translation is CASSLEWGQSEAFF.

The V call is TRBV7-2, the J call TRBJ2-7; D is possibly TRBD1 (6 bases). The ends were cut back, 3 bases at V and 1 base at J, with 7 bases in the middle. The CDR3 is made up of 13 amino acids. Germline CDR1 is SGHTA and CDR2 is FQGNSA. CDR3 DNA: TGTGCCAGCAGCTTCACAGGGTCCTACGAGCAGTACTTC. Encoded protein: CASSFTGSYEQYF.

This chain uses TRBV6-1 with TRBJ1-5, with 8 bases lining up with TRBD1. Germline values: CDR1 MNHNS, CDR2 SASEGT. The CDR3 runs 15 residues. Trimming at V came to 4 bases and at J to 5 bases, leaving 7 bases not matched to a gene. The DNA of the CDR3 is TGTGCCAGCAGTGGCACAGGGGGGAGCCATCAGCCCCAGCATTTT. Translation: CASSGTGGSHQPQHF.

This clone has only a few counts. The rearrangement uses TRBV7-9 and TRBJ1-2, with 7 nucleotides matching TRBD1. CDR1 SEHNR and CDR2 FQNEAQ come from the germline V gene (reference sequence). This CDR3 region has 16 residues. V shed 0 bases, J shed 0 bases, and the junction held 4 bases outside the gene matches. As DNA, the CDR3 is TGTGCCAGCAGCTTAGCCTCCGGGACAGCTAACTATGGCTACACCTTC. Protein product: CASSLASGTANYGYTF.

The chain is built from TRBV5-1 and TRBJ2-7; D is perhaps TRBD1 (7 bases). The germline V gene encodes CDR1 SGHRS and CDR2 YFSETQ. Trimming pared 0 bases from V and 2 bases from J, leaving 15 bases between. The CDR3 extends over 16 amino acids. The CDR3 region is CASSLEAGGTPYEQYF. The CDR3 DNA reads TGCGCCAGCAGCTTGGAGGCAGGGGGGACCCCCTACGAGCAGTACTTC.

J is TRBJ1-5 and V is TRBV30; 8 nucleotides agree with TRBD1. The germline gives CDR1 GTSNPN, CDR2 SVGIG (reference sequence). V dropped 1 base and J dropped 4; count of bases not matched to a gene: 9. The CDR3 has 16 residues. For the CDR3, the DNA is TGTGCCTGGAGTGATTTCAGGACAGGGCTGAATCAGCCCCAGCATTTT. It specifies CAWSDFRTGLNQPQHF. Looking up the rest from reference TRBV30 and TRBJ1-5 gives the full variable domain: SQTIHQWPATLVQPVGSPLSLECTVEGTSNPNLYWYRQAAGRGLQLLFYSVGIGQISSEVPQNLSASRPQDRQFILSSKKLLLSDSGFYLCAWSDFRTGLNQPQHFGDGTRLSIL.

J is TRBJ2-7 and V is TRBV19; 7 bases are shared with TRBD1. Germline CDR1 is LNHDA and CDR2 is SQIVND (reference sequence). V shed 5 bases, J shed 5 bases, and the junction held 9 bases outside the gene matches. This CDR3 spans 14 amino acids. CDR3 sequence: CASSQGQWGDEQYF. The DNA for the CDR3 is TGTGCCAGTAGTCAGGGACAGTGGGGCGACGAGCAGTACTTC.

The V gene is TRBV7-6, the J gene TRBJ2-2; D gene unclear. The CDR3 extends over 15 amino acids. Per germline, CDR1 SGHVS and CDR2 FNYEAQ. Trimming pared 3 bases from V and 0 bases from J, leaving 8 bases between. DNA for the CDR3: TGTGCCAGCAGCTTTCGAGCGACGAACACCGGGGAGCTGTTTTTT. Amino acid sequence: CASSFRATNTGELFF.

This chain joins TRBV7-8 and TRBJ1-1, with 10 bases lining up with TRBD1. The CDR3 is made up of 15 amino acids. Trimming removed 5 bases from V and 6 bases from J; junction bases left unmatched: 9. The V gene's germline CDR1 is SGHVS and CDR2 FQNEAQ. The CDR3 DNA sequence: TGTGCCAGCAGCACAAAACGGACAGGGGGGTCTGAAGCTTTCTTT. Encoded protein: CASSTKRTGGSEAFF.

The chain combines TRBV5-1 with TRBJ1-5; 9 bases line up with TRBD1. The CDR3 loop spans 14 amino acids. Losses at the gene ends were 4 bases for V and 4 bases for J; bases not matched to a gene: 3. CDR1 and CDR2 from the germline V gene are SGHRS and YFSETQ. CDR3 nucleotide sequence: TGCGCCAGCAGCCAAGGACAGGGGAATCAGCCCCAGCATTTT. It codes for CASSQGQGNQPQHF.

The V call is TRBV7-9, the J call TRBJ1-1, with TRBD1 matching 8 bases. The germline V gene encodes CDR1 SEHNR and CDR2 FQNEAQ (reference sequence). The trim removed 4 bases at V and 5 bases at J, leaving 6 bases unmatched. CDR3 size: 14 residues. The CDR3 protein is CASSSTGAGTEAFF. CDR3 DNA: TGTGCCAGCAGCTCGACAGGGGCTGGGACTGAAGCTTTCTTT.

This chain connects TRBV5-8 to TRBJ1-2; 8 nucleotides agree with TRBD1. Germline values: CDR1 SGHTS, CDR2 YDEGEE. The V and J ends lost 4 bases and 2 bases, in that order; junction bases with no gene match: 7. The CDR3 spans 15 residues. The chain's CDR3 is CASSKTGAANYGYTF. The CDR3 DNA sequence: TGTGCCAGCAGCAAGACAGGGGCAGCCAACTATGGCTACACCTTC.

This clone has a single count. The rearrangement links TRBV5-4 to TRBJ1-4; 10 positions match TRBD1. Germline V gene lookup returns CDR1 SGHNT and CDR2 YYREEE (reference sequence). J was trimmed by 7 bases and V by 3 bases; bases with no gene match: 3. The CDR3 length is 14 residues. CDR3 sequence (DNA): TGTGCCAGCAGCTCGGGACAGGGGCGTGAAAAACTGTTTTTT. Translated, it gives CASSSGQGREKLFF.

The gene calls are TRBV28 and TRBJ1-1; TRBD1 is a possible D gene (5 bases). CDR3 length: 13 residues. Germline-derived CDR1 and CDR2 are MDHEN and SYDVKM. The V end lost 8 bases, the J end lost 5 bases, and 15 bases lay between the germline ends. The CDR3, as DNA: TGTGCCAGCGGGGGGAGGCCCCGGACTGAAGCTTTCTTT. Its translation is CASGGRPRTEAFF.

The V and J genes are TRBV5-1 and TRBJ2-1; 9 nucleotides agree with TRBD2. CDR1 SGHRS and CDR2 YFSETQ come from the germline V gene. V lost 0 bases to trimming and J lost 2 bases; unmatched junction nucleotides: 12. CDR3 length: 19 amino acids. The CDR3 protein is CASSLAPGWGGRAYNEQFF. The CDR3 DNA is TGCGCCAGCAGCTTGGCCCCCGGTTGGGGCGGGAGGGCCTACAATGAGCAGTTCTTC.

This clone was seen only a few times. CDR3: CARGQEGNYGYTF. CDR3 sequence (DNA): TGTGCCAGGGGGCAGGAGGGGAACTATGGCTACACCTTC. The chain couples TRBV27 to TRBJ1-2, with D possibly matching TRBD1 (5 bases). The CDR3 has 13 amino acids. Trimming removed 9 bases from V and 2 bases from J, with 13 bases in between. The V gene's germline CDR1 is MNHEY and CDR2 SMNVEV (reference sequence).

The CDR3 DNA reads as TGTGCCAGCGGTCGGGACAGGGCTTGGGAGCAGTACTTC. Translating it yields CASGRDRAWEQYF. The V and J genes are TRBV27 and TRBJ2-7; 9 bases align to TRBD1. The length of the CDR3 is 13 residues. Germline CDR1 MNHEY, CDR2 SMNVEV (reference sequence). Trimming removed 8 bases from V and 7 bases from J; junction bases left unmatched: 9.

V and J are TRBV7-9 and TRBJ2-2, with a tentative D call TRBD1 (6 bases). Germline V gives CDR1 SEHNR, CDR2 FQNEAQ (reference sequence). The CDR3 has 17 amino acids. V was cut by 3 bases and J by 6 bases, with 20 bases left in between. CDR3 DNA: TGTGCCAGCAGCTTTATGCAGGGGCCGGGTCAGGCCGGGGAGCTGTTTTTT. Its protein product is CASSFMQGPGQAGELFF.

V gene TRBV7-8 combines with J gene TRBJ2-7; D remains unclear. V lost 0 bases, J lost 2 bases, and 5 bases lay in between. The CDR3 covers 13 residues. Germline CDR1 SGHVS, CDR2 FQNEAQ. The CDR3 coding sequence is TGTGCCAGCAGCTTAGCGCTAGCCTACGAGCAGTACTTC. Its translation: CASSLALAYEQYF.